Each of the 25 T cell receptor beta chains below was sequenced from the same sample in a study of cytomegalovirus exposure and HLA in healthy donors. PCR employed 60 Vbeta and 13 Jbeta primers. TCRdb's table, derived via immunoSEQ multiplex PCR, lists solely in-frame clones and lacks some. The sample yields 150,000 or so clones, 80% to 90% seen once. The source material was PBMCs. The receptors come from a woman between 18 and 30 years old in good health and CMV-seronegative.

The gene calls are TRBV6-5 and TRBJ2-7; D not certain. V lost 6 bases to trimming and J lost 0 bases, with 12 bases between them. Germline CDR1 and CDR2: MNHEY and SVGAGI. The CDR3 contains 14 residues. CDR3 nucleotides: TGTGCCAGCAGAACGAGAGGTTTCTCCTACGAGCAGTACTTC. Amino acid sequence: CASRTRGFSYEQYF.

The V gene is TRBV27, the J gene TRBJ2-5, with TRBD2 matching 11 bases. CDR1 MNHEY and CDR2 SMNVEV come from the germline V gene (reference sequence). Trimming took 4 bases from V and 2 from J; bases not matched to a gene: 12. The CDR3 has 18 amino acids. CDR3 coding DNA: TGTGCCAGCAGTTCCCCCCGACTAGCGGGGTTACTACAAGAGACCCAGTACTTC. This gives the protein CASSSPRLAGLLQETQYF.

This clone was picked up a small number of times. The gene calls are TRBV11-2 and TRBJ2-3; 7 bases are shared with TRBD1. The CDR3 spans 14 residues. The germline CDR1 and CDR2 sequences are SGHAT and FQNNGV. V was pared by 5 bases and J by 1 base, with 3 bases of the junction left unmatched. The CDR3: CASSTQGGTDTQYF. CDR3 in DNA: TGTGCCAGCAGCACGCAGGGGGGCACAGATACGCAGTATTTT.

This rearrangement joins TRBV7-9 to TRBJ2-7; perhaps TRBD2 as D (7 bases). V gave up 5 bases and J gave up 6 bases, with 17 bases separating them. The germline CDR1 and CDR2 sequences are SEHNR and FQNEAQ (reference sequence). The CDR3 loop spans 14 amino acids. The CDR3 DNA is TGTGCCAGCAGCAACGCGGGGGCGATTCCCGAGCAGTACTTC. This gives the protein CASSNAGAIPEQYF.

The chain combines TRBV7-9 with TRBJ1-2; unclear D gene. This CDR3 spans 13 amino acids. The germline V gene has CDR1 SEHNR and CDR2 FQNEAQ (reference sequence). Between the trimmed V and J ends, which lost 5 bases and 8 bases, there was a span of 15 bases. The CDR3 reads CASSPPGGSGYTF. Written as DNA, the CDR3 is TGTGCCAGCAGCCCTCCCGGAGGATCCGGCTACACCTTC.

This chain uses TRBV23-1 with TRBJ2-1; no firm D call. TRBV23-1 is annotated as an ORF whose role is uncertain. CDR3 length: 16 amino acids. Trimming stripped 0 bases from V and 3 bases from J, with 12 bases between. As DNA, the CDR3 is TGCGCCAGCAGTCAATCGAAGAGGAAAAACTACAATGAGCAGTTCTTC. Its translation is CASSQSKRKNYNEQFF.

This clone has a single count. This chain links TRBV19 with TRBJ1-5, with 7 nucleotides matching TRBD1. J lost 6 bases, V lost 4 bases, and 15 bases had no gene match. Germline-derived CDR1 and CDR2 are LNHDA and SQIVND (reference sequence). CDR3 length: 17 amino acids. The CDR3 sequence: CASSSPLRDRAGQPQHF. CDR3 coding DNA: TGTGCCAGTAGTAGCCCTCTCCGCGACAGGGCGGGTCAGCCCCAGCATTTT.

The V call is TRBV5-1, the J call TRBJ1-3, with D unresolved. Per germline, CDR1 SGHRS and CDR2 YFSETQ. The CDR3 covers 13 residues. V lost 4 bases, J lost 4 bases, and 9 bases lay in between. The CDR3: CASSPGMGNTIYF. The DNA for the CDR3 is TGCGCCAGCAGCCCGGGTATGGGAAACACCATATATTTT.

V and J are TRBV28 and TRBJ2-5, with a tentative D call TRBD1 (5 bases). TRBJ2-7 explains the end of the DNA better; the J call may be wrong. Germline V gene sequence: CDR1 MDHEN, CDR2 SYDVKM. This CDR3 spans 14 amino acids. CDR3 protein: CASSPTRAAYEQYF. For the CDR3, the DNA is TGTGCCAGCAGCCCCACCAGGGCCGCCTACGAGCAGTACTTC.

The chain employs TRBV4-1 and TRBJ2-3, with D unresolved. The CDR3 loop spans 12 amino acids. From germline, CDR1 is MGHRA and CDR2 YSYEKL. Deletions cut 1 base from V and 5 bases from J, with 4 bases between. The CDR3 DNA follows: TGCGCCAGCAGCCAAGTCCAAGATACGCAGTATTTT. The encoded protein is CASSQVQDTQYF.

The chain recombines TRBV9 with TRBJ2-7, with 8 bases aligning to TRBD2. V was clipped by 4 bases and J by 0 bases; unmatched bases: 6. The CDR3 runs to 15 residues. From germline, CDR1 is SGDLS and CDR2 YYNGEE. The CDR3 nucleotides read TGTGCCAGCAGCCCACGCGGGGGGAGCTCCTACGAGCAGTACTTC. Translation gives CASSPRGGSSYEQYF.

This clone has a single count. The chain recombines TRBV15 with TRBJ2-3, with D uncertain. Germline loops: CDR1 LNHNV, CDR2 YYDKDF (reference sequence). The V end was cut by 0 bases, the J end by 0 bases, with 19 bases between. The CDR3 has 19 residues. CDR3 region: CATSRDPHSTVSSTDTQYF. The CDR3 DNA is TGTGCCACCAGCAGAGATCCCCACAGCACGGTCTCTAGCACAGATACGCAGTATTTT.

This clone was observed once. Written as DNA, the CDR3 is TGTGCCAGCAGCTTAGCTGGAGCCAGGGCCTTGGACGAGCAGTACTTC. Its protein is CASSLAGARALDEQYF. This chain links TRBV7-2 with TRBJ2-7; possibly TRBD1 for D (5 bases). V shed 0 bases and J shed 5 bases, with 17 bases lying between them. Germline V CDR1 and CDR2: SGHTA, FQGNSA. The CDR3 consists of 16 residues.

This rearrangement joins TRBV2 to TRBJ1-2; D unresolved. This CDR3 spans 13 amino acids. Germline V gives CDR1 SNHLY, CDR2 FYNNEI. V lost 2 bases to trimming and J lost 6 bases, with 10 bases between them. The DNA of the CDR3 is TGTGCCAGCAGTGAATCCCGGCAGGATGGCTACACCTTC. Its protein product is CASSESRQDGYTF.

V is TRBV19 and J is TRBJ2-3; 10 bases map to TRBD2. The CDR3 is 16 amino acids. Germline V gives CDR1 LNHDA, CDR2 SQIVND (reference sequence). Trimming removed 7 bases from V and 1 base from J; junction bases left unmatched: 8. The CDR3 region is CASMGFGTSGTDTQYF. The CDR3 nucleotides read TGTGCCAGTATGGGATTCGGGACTAGCGGCACAGATACGCAGTATTTT.

The chain combines TRBV14 with TRBJ2-7, with 7 bases aligning to TRBD1. This CDR3 comprises 16 residues. The junction had 14 bases not matched to a gene; V was cut back by 4 bases and J by 5 bases. Germline V gene sequence: CDR1 SGHDN, CDR2 FVKESK. The CDR3 DNA reads TGTGCCAGCAGCCCTATAAGGACAGGTCTCAAGGACGAGCAGTACTTC. Translated, it gives CASSPIRTGLKDEQYF.

The chain is built from TRBV28 and TRBJ1-3; perhaps TRBD1 as D (5 bases). The CDR3 sequence is 15 residues long. Germline V gives CDR1 MDHEN, CDR2 SYDVKM. Trimming left V 3 bases short and J 2 bases short, with 11 bases between. CDR3 in DNA: TGTGCCAGCAGTTTTCCCGGGGGGACTGGAAACACCATATATTTT. Its protein is CASSFPGGTGNTIYF.

This sequence joins TRBV27 and TRBJ2-7; 11 nucleotides match TRBD2. Germline CDR1 reads MNHEY; CDR2 reads SMNVEV (reference sequence). V lost 3 bases and J lost 3; bases outside the gene matches: 19. CDR3 length: 20 residues. The CDR3 DNA reads TGTGCCAGCAGTTTTAGCCGCCATGGGACTAGCGGACCCAGGGGCTACGAGCAGTACTTC. Protein sequence: CASSFSRHGTSGPRGYEQYF.

The J gene is TRBJ1-5, the V gene TRBV28; D gene unclear. The CDR3 loop spans 14 amino acids. Germline CDR1 reads MDHEN; CDR2 reads SYDVKM. Trimming took off 1 base at V and 2 bases at J, with 6 bases between the two ends. This CDR3 is CASSLFGGNQPQHF. DNA for the CDR3: TGTGCCAGCAGTTTATTCGGTGGCAATCAGCCCCAGCATTTT.

This chain uses TRBV13 with TRBJ1-2; TRBD1 matches 9 bases. The CDR3 spans 12 residues. The germline V gene has CDR1 PRHDT and CDR2 FYEKMQ (reference sequence). The ends lost 5 bases at V and 6 bases at J; junction bases unmatched: 1. This CDR3 reads CASSGQGNGYTF. CDR3 sequence (DNA): TGTGCCAGCAGCGGACAGGGGAATGGCTACACCTTC.

The V call is TRBV5-4, the J call TRBJ1-4, with D uncertain. Germline values: CDR1 SGHNT, CDR2 YYREEE (reference sequence). V dropped 4 bases and J dropped 3 bases, with 13 bases sitting between them. The CDR3 runs to 15 residues. CDR3 DNA: TGTGCCAGCAGCCCGGGAGGGCCGGCTAATGAAAAACTGTTTTTT. This gives the protein CASSPGGPANEKLFF.

The CDR3 region is CASSWEGAAKTQYF. CDR3 sequence (DNA): TGCGCCAGCAGCTGGGAAGGGGCTGCGAAGACCCAGTACTTC. The J gene is TRBJ2-5, the V gene TRBV5-1, with D perhaps TRBD1 (5 bases). The V end was cut by 3 bases, the J end by 6 bases, with 15 bases between. The CDR3 length is 14 residues. Germline V gene data show CDR1 as SGHRS and CDR2 as YFSETQ.

The rearrangement links TRBV7-3 to TRBJ1-1; 9 bases fit TRBD1. The CDR3 contains 17 residues. Trimming took 2 bases from V and 4 from J; bases not matched to a gene: 11. The germline CDR1 and CDR2 sequences are SGHTA and FQGTGA. The CDR3 spells CASSLYRGRLRGTEAFF. The CDR3 DNA sequence: TGTGCCAGCAGCTTATACAGGGGGCGGTTGCGGGGCACTGAAGCTTTCTTT.

The genes are TRBV5-6 and TRBJ1-5; possible D gene TRBD1, 5 bases. This CDR3 region has 15 residues. Germline lookup yields CDR1 SGHDT and CDR2 YYEEEE. Deletions cut 0 bases from V and 4 bases from J, with 11 bases between. The CDR3 protein is CASSLGQGWNQPQHF. The CDR3 region has the DNA TGTGCCAGCAGCTTGGGGCAGGGTTGGAATCAGCCCCAGCATTTT.

V is TRBV11-3 and J is TRBJ2-5, with a weak D call TRBD2 (6 bases). Trimming left V 11 bases short and J 9 bases short, with 25 bases between. This CDR3 is built from 14 residues. Germline assignment: CDR1 SGHNT and CDR2 YENEEA. CDR3 sequence (DNA): TGTGCCGCGGCGCCGGCGGGGAGCCTCCGGGCCCAGTACTTC. Its translation: CAAAPAGSLRAQYF.